This entry lists 20 T cell receptor beta chains sequenced from one sample in a study of shared clonotypes between healthy human individuals. Here immunoSEQ multiplex PCR was the method, and the copy in TCRdb shows in-frame clones only, minus some. The table has 2 million to 2.5 million clones, 93% seen once. The sample comprised naive CD4+ T cells from PBMCs. Stated subset: CD45RA+ positively selected. The origin of the receptors is a man younger than 35 in good health. Some clones in this sample may be carry-over from other donors' samples.

This clone is a singleton in its sample. The chain joins TRBV6-1 to TRBJ1-2; 7 nucleotides align to TRBD1. Germline values: CDR1 MNHNS, CDR2 SASEGT. The CDR3 runs to 13 residues. J gave up 4 bases and V 5 bases, and 4 bases lay outside the gene matches. Here the CDR3 reads CASSQGESYGYTF. As DNA, the CDR3 is TGTGCCAGCAGTCAGGGGGAAAGCTATGGCTACACCTTC.

Here the CDR3 reads CASSLNTDTQYF. CDR3 nucleotide sequence: TGTGCCAGCAGCCTTAACACAGATACGCAGTATTTT. The rearrangement uses TRBV4-2 and TRBJ2-3; D not certain. V lost 4 bases to trimming and J lost 2 bases, with 4 bases between them. CDR3 length: 12 residues. Germline lookup yields CDR1 LGHNA and CDR2 YNFKEQ.

The chain uses TRBV5-1 and TRBJ2-1; TRBD1 might be the D (5 bases). With 1 base removed from V and 10 bases from J, the gap between germline ends came to 9 bases. This CDR3 contains 12 residues. Germline CDR1 reads SGHRS; CDR2 reads YFSETQ. DNA for the CDR3: TGCGCCAGCAGCTTGTACCCAGGGGAGCAGTTCTTC. Translating gives CASSLYPGEQFF.

V usage is TRBV7-2 and J usage is TRBJ2-3; no definite D call. V lost 4 bases, J lost 7 bases, and 6 bases lay in between. CDR3 size: 11 residues. CDR1 is SGHTA, CDR2 FQGNSA, per germline. CDR3 coding DNA: TGTGCCAGCAGCTCGGGTAATACGCAGTATTTT. Protein sequence: CASSSGNTQYF.

The rearrangement joins TRBV5-1 to TRBJ1-5, with a tentative D call TRBD1 (5 bases). CDR1 SGHRS and CDR2 YFSETQ come from the germline V gene. Trimming shortened V by 0 bases and J by 8 bases, and 9 bases separated the two germline ends. The CDR3 runs 13 residues. This CDR3 is CASSLDDSEPQHF. The CDR3 DNA reads as TGCGCCAGCAGCTTGGACGACAGTGAGCCCCAGCATTTT.

The gene calls are TRBV18 and TRBJ2-5, with a tentative D call TRBD1 (6 bases). Trimming cost V 4 bases and J 2 bases, with 11 bases left between them. The CDR3 has 14 residues. Germline values: CDR1 KGHSH, CDR2 LQKENI. The CDR3 loop reads CASSRGQSQETQYF. In DNA, the CDR3 is TGTGCCAGCTCACGCGGACAGTCGCAAGAGACCCAGTACTTC.

This chain connects TRBV6-1 to TRBJ1-2; tentative D call: TRBD1 (6 bases). Trimming cost V 0 bases and J 4 bases, with 9 bases left between them. The V gene's germline CDR1 is MNHNS and CDR2 SASEGT. This CDR3 is 14 amino acids long. CDR3 residues: CASSEAHRVYGYTF. The CDR3 bases are TGTGCCAGCAGTGAAGCGCACAGGGTCTATGGCTACACCTTC.

The J gene is TRBJ2-5, the V gene TRBV7-3; D may correspond to TRBD1 or TRBD2 (5 bases each). The CDR3 loop spans 13 amino acids. Germline V gene sequence: CDR1 SGHTA, CDR2 FQGTGA. Trimming cost V 8 bases and J 1 base, with 11 bases left between them. The CDR3 nucleotides are TGTGCCAGCGGGCGAGGGGTCCAAGAGACCCAGTACTTC. Translating gives CASGRGVQETQYF.

The chain is built from TRBV19 and TRBJ1-2; TRBD1 is a possible D gene (6 bases). Trimming removed 5 bases from V and 4 bases from J, with 23 bases in between. There are 17 residues in the CDR3. Germline-derived CDR1 and CDR2 are LNHDA and SQIVND (reference sequence). CDR3: CASSLGGHPTASYGYTF. The CDR3 DNA follows: TGTGCCAGTAGTCTCGGGGGACACCCAACTGCCTCCTATGGCTACACCTTC.

V gene TRBV27 combines with J gene TRBJ1-2, with 7 bases that match TRBD1. This CDR3 contains 14 residues. With V trimmed by 5 bases and J by 7 bases, 10 bases remained unmatched. Per the germline V gene, CDR1 is MNHEY and CDR2 is SMNVEV (reference sequence). CDR3 residues: CASSGPGTVSGYTF. The DNA for the CDR3 is TGTGCCAGCAGTGGCCCCGGGACAGTCTCTGGCTACACCTTC.

The chain has TRBV7-2 and TRBJ1-2; TRBD1 might be the D (5 bases). The V end lost 3 bases, the J end lost 8 bases, and 16 bases lay between the germline ends. This CDR3 spans 14 amino acids. CDR1 SGHTA and CDR2 FQGNSA come from the germline V gene. In DNA, the CDR3 is TGTGCCAGCAGCTTGGGGGGTTCGCTATGGGGCTACACCTTC. This gives the protein CASSLGGSLWGYTF.

A word on this clone: This sample includes further DNA sequences coding for the same CDR3. The V gene is TRBV2, the J gene TRBJ2-7, with unresolved D. The V end was cut by 4 bases, the J end by 1 base, with 5 bases between. This CDR3 comprises 12 residues. CDR1 is SNHLY, CDR2 FYNNEI, per germline. CDR3 nucleotides: TGTGCCAGCAGTGCTGATTCCTACGAGCAGTACTTC. Encoded protein: CASSADSYEQYF.

The J gene is TRBJ2-2, the V gene TRBV6-1, with 9 bases lining up with TRBD1. CDR1 MNHNS and CDR2 SASEGT come from the germline V gene. V trimming: 3 bases; J trimming: 4 bases; junction bases outside the gene matches: 6. This CDR3 comprises 16 residues. CDR3 protein: CASSDGTGYFTGELFF. In DNA, the CDR3 is TGTGCCAGCAGTGACGGGACAGGGTATTTCACCGGGGAGCTGTTTTTT.

The rearrangement uses TRBV7-2 and TRBJ2-7, with unresolved D. V shed 5 bases and J shed 3 bases, with 5 bases lying between them. CDR3 length: 11 residues. Germline V gene data show CDR1 as SGHTA and CDR2 as FQGNSA. CDR3 in amino acids: CASSDRYEQYF. In nucleotides, the CDR3 is TGTGCCAGCAGCGATCGCTACGAGCAGTACTTC.

V and J are TRBV7-2 and TRBJ2-3; D is unclear. This CDR3 spans 13 amino acids. Germline lookup yields CDR1 SGHTA and CDR2 FQGNSA. The ends were cut back, 5 bases at V and 1 base at J, with 7 bases in the middle. CDR3: CASSPARTDTQYF. Written as DNA, the CDR3 is TGTGCCAGCAGCCCAGCCCGCACAGATACGCAGTATTTT.

The chain combines TRBV7-2 with TRBJ1-1, with D uncertain. The CDR3 is 13 amino acids. The V gene's germline CDR1 is SGHTA and CDR2 FQGNSA. The V end was cut by 5 bases, the J end by 1 base, with 8 bases between. This CDR3 is CASSVQQNTEAFF. The CDR3 DNA reads as TGTGCCAGCAGCGTACAGCAGAACACTGAAGCTTTCTTT.

This rearrangement joins TRBV7-2 to TRBJ1-1; D might be TRBD1 (5 bases). Germline loops: CDR1 SGHTA, CDR2 FQGNSA. Trimming removed 4 bases at V and 5 bases at J, with 11 bases between. The CDR3 has 13 residues. The chain's CDR3 is CASSSAGGTEAFF. For the CDR3, the DNA is TGTGCCAGCAGCTCTGCGGGGGGGACTGAAGCTTTCTTT. The full variable domain, with the rest looked up from reference TRBV7-2 and TRBJ1-1, is GAGVSQSPSNKVTEKGKDVELRCDPISGHTALYWYRQSLGQGLEFLIYFQGNSAPDKSGLPSDRFSAERTGGSVSTLTIQRTQQEDSAVYLCASSSAGGTEAFFGQGTRLTVV.

J is TRBJ1-1 and V is TRBV7-3; D is undetermined. The V gene lost 5 bases and the J gene lost 8 bases, with 12 bases spanning the gap. The CDR3 contains 12 residues. CDR1 SGHTA and CDR2 FQGTGA come from the germline V gene. The CDR3 region is CASSTATGEAFF. The CDR3 region has the DNA TGTGCCAGCAGCACCGCGACCGGAGAAGCTTTCTTT.

This chain connects TRBV5-4 to TRBJ1-2; no firm D call. V shed 1 base and J shed 4 bases, with 11 bases lying between them. CDR3 length: 14 amino acids. From germline, CDR1 is SGHNT and CDR2 YYREEE (reference sequence). CDR3 region: CASSLTGVPYGYTF. In DNA form, the CDR3 reads TGTGCCAGCAGCTTGACCGGGGTTCCCTATGGCTACACCTTC.

The chain employs TRBV28 and TRBJ1-6; D gene uncertain. V was clipped by 2 bases and J by 11 bases, with 16 bases between them. The CDR3 spans 15 residues. Looked up from germline, CDR1 is MDHEN and CDR2 is SYDVKM. CDR3 nucleotides: TGTGCCAGCAGTTTAGGATCACCAGGAGACACACCCCTCCACTTT. Protein sequence: CASSLGSPGDTPLHF.